This T cell receptor (beta chain) was sequenced during a study of blood T cells in healthy people across ages. This clonotype has more than one count but fewer than ten. Its antigen is not known. The junction shows a germline mismatch at one end, possibly a read error. The CDR3 spans 16 residues. In germline, CDR1 is MDHEN, CDR2 SYDVKM. Donors gave 9 to 10 milliliters of peripheral blood apiece. Whole-study findings and limits: More naive CD4+ cells and higher diversity marked long-lived donors relative to aged donors.

The use of a sample-barcoded 5' primer and a J-beta primer mix characterized a second PCR of about 7 to 12 cycles. Each CDR3 protein gets one entry after TCRdb re-called the 5' RACE reads with MiXCR. The sample lists 1.5 million to 2 million distinct CDR3 sequences; around 42% were seen once. The chain links TRBV28 to TRBJ2-3; 7 bases are shared with TRBD1. The receptor comes from a human donor in good health. Sequenced sample: blood. The CDR3 nucleotides are TGTGCCAGCAGTTTTCCGGCAGGGGGTGATCGAGATACGCGGTATTTT. This sequence encodes CASSFPAGGDRDTRYF.